These T cell receptor beta chains were read from a single sample in a study of T cell responses to AZD1222 COVID-19 vaccine. Only in-frame clones appear in the TCRdb table, and some are missing; sequencing was by immunoSEQ multiplex PCR. The data show 85,000 to 110,000 clones, around 92% seen once. Material: peripheral blood, obtained on day 0 of AZD1222 vaccination. The receptors derive from an adult in good health. CDR3s include the opening cysteine and the closing phenylalanine or tryptophan.

j_call v_call cdr3_aa
TRBJ2-2 TRBV5-6 CASSLGLAWNTGELFF
TRBJ2-1 TRBV7-8 CASSLGQGRTHNEQFF
TRBJ1-4 TRBV5-8 CASSLGRGREKLFF
TRBJ2-1 TRBV28 CASMVAGGANEQFF
TRBJ2-1 TRBV28 CASSLLVGKFYNEQFF
TRBJ2-1 TRBV5-1 CASSLGTSGTRDEQFF
TRBJ1-2 TRBV12-2 CASRFKGSNYGYTF
TRBJ1-5 TRBV30 CAWSAPGGRNQPQHF
TRBJ2-1 TRBV20-1 CSASGLRSSYNEQFF
TRBJ2-1 TRBV11-1 CASSLSQHSSNEQFF
TRBJ2-2 TRBV7-2 CASSSQPSHNTGELFF
TRBJ2-7 TRBV5-4 CASSLYQGAGEQYF
TRBJ2-3 TRBV7-9 CASSQGRRDFDTQYF
TRBJ2-5 TRBV10-3 CAISPGKGGYQETQYF
TRBJ2-3 TRBV7-2 CASKGQLYTDTQYF
TRBJ2-1 TRBV9 CASSVGQGYNEQFF
TRBJ2-5 TRBV14 CASSQESPRTQYF
TRBJ2-1 TRBV3-1/TRBV3-2 CASSQELNRGEQFF
TRBJ1-1 TRBV15 CATSNGLQGRNTEAFF
TRBJ2-3 TRBV28 CASSRPTPGDTDTQYF
TRBJ2-2 TRBV5-6 CASTLAGGRSTGELFF
TRBJ1-1 TRBV7-6 CASSLELLMNTEAFF
TRBJ1-5 TRBV15 CATSRDLNSNQPQHF
TRBJ2-7 TRBV5-1 CASSPWTGGSDEQYF
TRBJ1-3 TRBV7-6 CASSSLGDSGNTIYF
TRBJ2-5 TRBV21-1 CASSPKDDATYQETQYF
TRBJ1-6 TRBV27 CASSLGQGNSPLHF
TRBJ2-3 TRBV5-1 CASSLVMGSTDTQYF
TRBJ2-2 TRBV27 CASSPIRGAGELFF
TRBJ2-2 TRBV5-4 CASSFGQVGELFF
TRBJ1-1 TRBV6-6 CASSYSTGQVNTEAFF
TRBJ2-7 TRBV10-2 CASSEQALDVSYEQYF
TRBJ2-1 TRBV3-1/TRBV3-2 CASSQDGRATSGPYNEQFF
TRBJ1-2 TRBV5-4 CASSPPGQGAIYGYTF
TRBJ2-2 TRBV11-2 CASTLSGNGELFF
TRBJ2-3 TRBV5-1 CASSEGERTDTQYF
TRBJ2-7 TRBV4-1 CASSLEGHQPVGQYF
TRBJ2-1 TRBV18 CASSPPGLGRGFYNEQFF
TRBJ1-2 TRBV28 CASSLPSHLGTVSSYTF
TRBJ2-7 TRBV30 CAWSLRRDRASRVHEQYF
TRBJ2-7 TRBV7-2 CASSLKESSYEQYF
TRBJ2-7 TRBV28 CASSPDRDEQYF
TRBJ1-2 TRBV29-1 CSVAGSTNYGYTF
TRBJ1-5 TRBV19 CASTMAGRGNQPQHF
TRBJ1-5 TRBV27 CASSFGQNQPQHF
TRBJ1-2 TRBV4-1 CASSQGRRDVADNYGYTF
TRBJ2-7 TRBV7-2 CASSLGRASEQYF
TRBJ2-3 TRBV6-2/TRBV6-3 CASSYGIREWPDTQYF
TRBJ1-1 TRBV19 CASSGQGNTEAFF
TRBJ2-3 TRBV19 CASSIMGGRDTQYF
TRBJ2-4 TRBV7-3 CASSSRTSGLAKNIQYF
TRBJ1-2 TRBV28 CASSLKGGDYGYTF
TRBJ2-7 TRBV9 CASSGDSYEQYF
TRBJ1-1 TRBV19 CASSPTGGANTEAFF
TRBJ1-1 TRBV28 CASSPFLVRENTEAFF
TRBJ2-1 TRBV7-3 CASSFMANEQFF
TRBJ1-2 TRBV5-1 CASSLSPGQNYGYTF
TRBJ2-1 TRBV4-3 CASSQDSRPTPGNEQFF
TRBJ1-2 TRBV5-1 CASSLEGVRYGYTF